This TCR beta chain was sequenced for a study of spatial heterogeneity in lung cancer. By its share, this clonotype is medium-sized (0.01 to 0.1%). Its matching antigen is unknown. This beta chain was picked up by a library intended for alpha chains and is off target, so its count carries little meaning. Time point meaning: sample taken at primary tumor resection. The donors were approximately 70 patients with non-small cell lung cancer that was early-stage and untreated. Whole-study results and caveats: Estimated TCR-seq coverage of tumor T cells was only around 7% for alpha chains. For beta chains, the corresponding estimate was 13% to 15%. Counts that tracked tumor mutation counts were those of expanded intratumoral alpha and beta TCRs.

TCRdb called the 5' RACE reads again in MiXCR, with one record for every CDR3 protein. Altogether about 7,000 distinct CDR3 sequences are present, over 10% being singletons, with the ten largest covering about 8.1%. V was trimmed by 4 bases and J by 7 bases, leaving 17 bases between them. This CDR3 has 15 residues. From germline, CDR1 is LNHDA and CDR2 SQIVND (reference sequence). The receptor was derived from a male donor with early-stage non-small cell lung cancer. The chain links TRBV19 to TRBJ2-4, with D perhaps being TRBD1 or TRBD2 (5 bases each). The material was lung tumor tissue, obtained at surgery. The CDR3, as DNA: TGTGCCAGTAGTACTTCGGACACTCGGGGCAACATTCAGTACTTC. As protein: CASSTSDTRGNIQYF. Looking up the rest from reference TRBV19 and TRBJ2-4 gives the full variable domain: DGGITQSPKYLFRKEGQNVTLSCEQNLNHDAMYWYRQDPGQGLRLIYYSQIVNDFQKGDIAEGYSVSREKKESFPLTVTSAQKNPTAFYLCASSTSDTRGNIQYFGAGTRLSVL.